A selection of T cell receptor beta chains follows, all from one sample in a study of blood T cell repertoires in COVID-19. TCRdb keeps only in-frame clones here, not all; method: immunoSEQ multiplex PCR. Altogether approximately 200,000 clones are present, 87% being singletons, with the ten largest covering 5.5% to 7.5%. The sample taken for sequencing was peripheral blood. The receptors derive from a man aged 60 to 75 who had recovered from COVID-19. Each CDR3 is given with its conserved first and last residue. A D gene is named only where the DNA matches it firmly. Clone sizes are given selectively: once, few, many, or a class where the clone is expanded.

NA	NA	TRBV7-9	TRBJ1-1	TGTGCCAGCAGCTTAGAGGCGGGAATATCGAACACTGAAGCTTTCTTT	CASSLEAGISNTEAFF
NA	NA	TRBV25-1	TRBJ1-1	TGTGCCAGCAGTGAGCGGGGGCGCGCCACTGAAGCTTTCTTT	CASSERGRATEAFF
NA	NA	TRBV3-1/TRBV3-2	TRBJ1-1	TGTGCCAGCAGCCTAGGGAGGGTGGCCACTGAAGCTTTCTTT	CASSLGRVATEAFF
once	NA	TRBV11-1	TRBJ2-7	TGTGCCAGCAGCCCCGTACGAGGCGGGAACTACGAGCAGTACTTC	CASSPVRGGNYEQYF
once	TRBD1	TRBV6-6	TRBJ1-2	TGTGCCAGCAGTTCCTCCGGGACAGGGGATGACACCTTC	CASSSSGTGDDTF
NA	TRBD2	TRBV11-2	TRBJ2-7	TGTGCCAGCAGCTCCAGGACTAGCGGGGCCGAGCAGTACTTC	CASSSRTSGAEQYF
NA	NA	TRBV5-1	TRBJ1-1	TGCGCCAGCAGCTTTGGACCCCGGGGGAGGGACACTGAAGCTTTCTTT	CASSFGPRGRDTEAFF
once	NA	TRBV7-6	TRBJ2-5	TGTGCCAGCAGCTTAGAGGGGTGGCAAGAGACCCAGTACTTC	CASSLEGWQETQYF
NA	TRBD1	TRBV6-5	TRBJ1-5	TGTGCCAGCAGTTACGGGACAGGTTTGAATCAGCCCCAGCATTTT	CASSYGTGLNQPQHF
NA	NA	TRBV7-8	TRBJ1-3	TGTGCCAGCAGCTTCTTATCCGGGAACACCATATATTTT	CASSFLSGNTIYF
few	TRBD2	TRBV7-2	TRBJ2-5	TGTGCCAGCGTTAGCGGGGGGGTTGGGGAGACCCAGTACTTC	CASVSGGVGETQYF
NA	TRBD1	TRBV5-1	TRBJ1-1	TGCGCCAGCACCACAAACACACAAGGGACAGTGAACACTGAAGCTTTCTTT	CASTTNTQGTVNTEAFF
NA	TRBD1	TRBV12-5	TRBJ2-7	TGTGCTAGTGGTCTCACCCCAGGGACAGACGAGCAGTACTTC	CASGLTPGTDEQYF
NA	TRBD1	TRBV7-9	TRBJ1-5	TGTGCCAGCAGCCCGACAGGGGGCGAGGGTCAGCCCCAGCATTTT	CASSPTGGEGQPQHF
NA	TRBD1	TRBV7-2	TRBJ1-3	TGTGCCAGCAGCCCGTGGACAGGGGGTGGAAACACCATATATTTT	CASSPWTGGGNTIYF